The 5 T cell receptor beta chains listed next were all sequenced from one sample in a study of blood T cell repertoires in COVID-19. Libraries were prepared by immunoSEQ multiplex PCR; TCRdb keeps only in-frame clonotypes and omits some of them. This table has 40,000 or so clones, 87% appearing once. Sequenced sample: peripheral blood. The receptors derive from a man in his 60s with COVID-19, enrolled during active disease.

The CDR3 region is CASSKGQGAWNSPLHF. CDR3 bases: TGCGCCAGCAGCAAGGGACAGGGGGCTTGGAATTCACCCCTCCACTTT. The V call is TRBV5-1, the J call TRBJ1-6, with TRBD1 matching 12 bases. The ends lost 4 bases at V and 7 bases at J; junction bases unmatched: 6. CDR3 length: 16 residues. Germline V CDR1 and CDR2: SGHRS, YFSETQ. Together with reference TRBV5-1 and TRBJ1-6, the CDR3 gives the full variable domain: KAGVTQTPRYLIKTRGQQVTLSCSPISGHRSVSWYQQTPGQGLQFLFEYFSETQRNKGNFPGRFSGRQFSNSRSEMNVSTLELGDSALYLCASSKGQGAWNSPLHFGNGTRLTVT.

This chain connects TRBV7-9 to TRBJ2-7; the D gene is possibly TRBD1 (6 bases). The CDR3 has 14 residues. With 1 base removed from V and 2 bases from J, the gap between germline ends came to 9 bases. The germline V gene has CDR1 SEHNR and CDR2 FQNEAQ (reference sequence). The DNA for the CDR3 is TGTGCCAGCAGCTTAGGGACAGCACCCTACGAGCAGTACTTC. Its translation is CASSLGTAPYEQYF. Supplemented by reference TRBV7-9 and TRBJ2-7, the full variable domain reads DTGVSQNPRHKITKRGQNVTFRCDPISEHNRLYWYRQTLGQGPEFLTYFQNEAQLEKSRLLSDRFSAERPKGSFSTLEIQRTEQGDSAMYLCASSLGTAPYEQYFGPGTRLTVT.

The V and J genes are TRBV9 and TRBJ2-7, with a weak D call TRBD1 (5 bases). Germline CDR1 and CDR2: SGDLS and YYNGEE. The germline V and J ends were trimmed by 2 bases and 4 bases, with 19 bases remaining between them. CDR3 length: 16 amino acids. In nucleotides, the CDR3 is TGTGCCAGCAGCGTTGTAGTTGGGGCTCAAGCTTACGAGCAGTACTTC. Translating gives CASSVVVGAQAYEQYF.

Only one count was recorded for this clone. The rearrangement uses TRBV18 and TRBJ2-7, with 8 nucleotides matching TRBD1. This CDR3 region has 16 residues. The germline CDR1 and CDR2 sequences are KGHSH and LQKENI. The V and J ends lost 0 bases and 3 bases, in that order; junction bases with no gene match: 7. As DNA, the CDR3 is TGTGCCAGCTCACCACCGAGTGGACAGGGTCACTACGAGCAGTACTTC. Translation: CASSPPSGQGHYEQYF.

The chain links TRBV18 to TRBJ1-4; the D gene is possibly TRBD1 (5 bases). The CDR3 has 14 residues. Trimming removed 5 bases from V and 2 bases from J, with 9 bases in between. Germline V gene lookup returns CDR1 KGHSH and CDR2 LQKENI. The CDR3 loop is CASSVRATNEKLFF. The CDR3 nucleotides are TGTGCCAGCTCAGTCAGGGCTACTAATGAAAAACTGTTTTTT.